This TCR beta chain is drawn from a study of molecular identifiers for immune sequencing clone quantification. Whole-study context: Sequencing covered four of five parts into which replicate RNA from around 20,000 or 100,000 naive CD8 cells was split. Regarding the study as a whole: A single cell's spiked Jurkat TCR RNA was reportedly detectable among roughly 1 million naive cells. In CMV-specific effectors, clones above 20 copies held over 99% of molecules; naive, under 1%.

TCRdb analysed the PCR reads with MiXCR anew, one entry per CDR3 protein. Among tens of thousands of distinct CDR3 sequences listed, more than 20% were seen once. The CDR3 sequence is 14 residues long. With 5 bases removed from V and 3 bases from J, the gap between germline ends came to 13 bases. Germline CDR1 is LNHDA and CDR2 is SQIVND (reference sequence). The table lists this clonotype with many counts. As yet, its antigen is unknown. The sample comprised naive CD8+ T cells from blood, with Jurkat cell RNA spiked in. Documented subset: FACS-sorted CD8+CD4-CCR7+CD45RA+ naive T cells. This sequence originates from a human donor in good health. Some libraries in this study had Jurkat cell RNA spiked in. V is TRBV19 and J is TRBJ1-2; D is perhaps TRBD1 (6 bases). The CDR3 sequence is CASSLKGDYYGYTF. DNA of the CDR3: TGTGCCAGTAGTTTAAAGGGGGATTACTATGGCTACACCTTC.